Each of the 4 T cell receptor beta chains below was sequenced from the same sample in a study of blood T cell repertoires in COVID-19. Assay: immunoSEQ multiplex PCR; the TCRdb copy retains only in-frame clones and omits some. This table holds about 330,000 clones, 80% to 90% found once. What was sequenced was peripheral blood. The receptors stem from a woman in her fifties or sixties with acute or convalescent COVID-19.

This clone was observed a few times. V usage is TRBV30 and J usage is TRBJ1-5; 9 nucleotides agree with TRBD1. Germline V gene sequence: CDR1 GTSNPN, CDR2 SVGIG (reference sequence). This CDR3 has 13 residues. After removal of 3 bases from V and 7 bases from J, the junction contained 4 bases not matched to a gene. The CDR3 DNA is TGTGCCTGGAGGGGACAGGGAAACCAGCCCCAGCATTTT. It codes for CAWRGQGNQPQHF.

The J gene is TRBJ1-2, the V gene TRBV7-2; 11 bases align to TRBD1. CDR1 and CDR2 from the germline V gene are SGHTA and FQGNSA. The CDR3 length is 14 residues. The ends lost 5 bases at V and 8 bases at J; junction bases unmatched: 7. The CDR3 coding sequence is TGTGCCAGCAGCCCGGGACAGGGGGAGGGAGGCTACACCTTC. Residues: CASSPGQGEGGYTF.

The genes are TRBV4-2 and TRBJ2-3; D might be TRBD2 (6 bases). Trimming cost V 4 bases and J 3 bases, with 8 bases left between them. This CDR3 has 13 amino acids. Germline V gene lookup returns CDR1 LGHNA and CDR2 YNFKEQ. CDR3 protein: CASSRGVTDTQYF. The CDR3 coding sequence is TGTGCCAGCAGCCGCGGGGTTACAGATACGCAGTATTTT.

In DNA, the CDR3 is TGCGCCAGCAGCTTGGCCGTCGCAGGCCAAGAGACCCAGTACTTC. Its protein is CASSLAVAGQETQYF. V is TRBV5-1 and J is TRBJ2-5; D gene unclear. The germline V and J ends were trimmed by 0 bases and 1 base, with 10 bases remaining between them. This CDR3 spans 15 amino acids. Germline values: CDR1 SGHRS, CDR2 YFSETQ.